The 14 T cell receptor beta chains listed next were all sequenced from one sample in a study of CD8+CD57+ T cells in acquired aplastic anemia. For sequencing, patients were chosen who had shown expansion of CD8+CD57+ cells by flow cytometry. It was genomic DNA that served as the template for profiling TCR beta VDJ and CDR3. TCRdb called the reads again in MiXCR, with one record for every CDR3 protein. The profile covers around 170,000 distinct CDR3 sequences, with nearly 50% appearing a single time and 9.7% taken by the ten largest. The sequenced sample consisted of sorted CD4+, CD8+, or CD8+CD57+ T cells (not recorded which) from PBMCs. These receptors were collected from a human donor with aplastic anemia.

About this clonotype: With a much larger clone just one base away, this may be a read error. Written as DNA, the CDR3 is TGTGCCAGCAGCTTGGCCAGGACGAACACTGAAGCTTTCTTT. This codes for CASSLARTNTEAFF. The chain is built from TRBV5-4 and TRBJ1-1; D call uncertain. The CDR3 has 14 amino acids. Germline CDR1 reads SGHNT; CDR2 reads YYREEE (reference sequence). V lost 0 bases and J lost 1, with 7 bases in between. Combining the CDR3 with reference TRBV5-4 and TRBJ1-1 gives the whole variable domain ETGVTQSPTHLIKTRGQQVTLRCSSQSGHNTVSWYQQALGQGPQFIFQYYREEENGRGNFPPRFSGLQFPNYSSELNVNALELDDSALYLCASSLARTNTEAFFGQGTRLTVV.

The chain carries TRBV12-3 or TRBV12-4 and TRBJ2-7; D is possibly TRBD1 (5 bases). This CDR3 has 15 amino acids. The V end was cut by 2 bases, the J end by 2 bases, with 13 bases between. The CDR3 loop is CASSLQMTVAYEQYF. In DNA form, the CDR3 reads TGTGCCAGCAGTTTACAAATGACAGTCGCCTACGAGCAGTACTTC.

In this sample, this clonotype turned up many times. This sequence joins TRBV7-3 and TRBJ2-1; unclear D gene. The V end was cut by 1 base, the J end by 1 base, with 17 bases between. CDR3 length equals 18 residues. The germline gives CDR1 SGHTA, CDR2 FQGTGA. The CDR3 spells CASSLRGGVSASYNEQFF. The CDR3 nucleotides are TGTGCCAGCAGCTTAAGAGGCGGTGTCAGCGCTTCCTACAATGAGCAGTTCTTC.

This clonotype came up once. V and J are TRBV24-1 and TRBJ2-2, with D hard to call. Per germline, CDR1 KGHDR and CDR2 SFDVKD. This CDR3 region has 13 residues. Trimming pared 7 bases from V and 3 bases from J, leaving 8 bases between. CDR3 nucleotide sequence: TGTGCCACCAGGAGTGGGGACACCGGGGAGCTGTTTTTT. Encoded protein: CATRSGDTGELFF.

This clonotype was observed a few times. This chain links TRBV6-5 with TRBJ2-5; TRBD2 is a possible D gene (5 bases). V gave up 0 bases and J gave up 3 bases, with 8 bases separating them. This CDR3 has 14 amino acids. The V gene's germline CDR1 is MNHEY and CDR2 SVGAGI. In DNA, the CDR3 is TGTGCCAGCAGTTACTCGAAGGGAGAAGAGACCCAGTACTTC. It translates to CASSYSKGEETQYF.

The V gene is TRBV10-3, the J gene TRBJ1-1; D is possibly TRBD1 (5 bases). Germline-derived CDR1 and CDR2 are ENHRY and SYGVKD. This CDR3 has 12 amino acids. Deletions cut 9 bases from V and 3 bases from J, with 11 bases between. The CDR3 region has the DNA TGTGCCATTTCCCCGGGACACACTGAAGCTTTCTTT. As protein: CAISPGHTEAFF.

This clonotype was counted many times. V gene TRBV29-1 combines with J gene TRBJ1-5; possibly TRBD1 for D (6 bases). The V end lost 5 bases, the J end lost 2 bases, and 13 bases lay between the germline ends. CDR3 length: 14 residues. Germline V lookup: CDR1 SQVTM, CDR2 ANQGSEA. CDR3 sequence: CSVTTGFGNQPQHF. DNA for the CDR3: TGCAGCGTTACTACAGGGTTCGGCAATCAGCCCCAGCATTTT.

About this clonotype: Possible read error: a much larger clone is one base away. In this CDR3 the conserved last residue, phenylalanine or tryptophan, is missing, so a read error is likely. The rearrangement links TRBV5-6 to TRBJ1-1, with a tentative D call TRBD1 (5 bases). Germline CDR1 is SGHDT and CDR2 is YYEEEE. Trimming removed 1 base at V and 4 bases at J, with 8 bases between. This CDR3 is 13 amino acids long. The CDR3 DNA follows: TGTGCCAGCAGCTTGTATGGGGGCACTGAAGCTTTCCTT. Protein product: CASSLYGGTEAFL.

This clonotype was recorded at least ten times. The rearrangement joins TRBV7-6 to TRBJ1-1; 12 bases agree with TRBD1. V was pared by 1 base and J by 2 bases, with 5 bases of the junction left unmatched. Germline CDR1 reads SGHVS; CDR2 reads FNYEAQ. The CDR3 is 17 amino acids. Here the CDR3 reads CASSLEGTGGVNTEAFF. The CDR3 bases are TGTGCCAGCAGCTTAGAAGGGACAGGGGGCGTAAACACTGAAGCTTTCTTT.

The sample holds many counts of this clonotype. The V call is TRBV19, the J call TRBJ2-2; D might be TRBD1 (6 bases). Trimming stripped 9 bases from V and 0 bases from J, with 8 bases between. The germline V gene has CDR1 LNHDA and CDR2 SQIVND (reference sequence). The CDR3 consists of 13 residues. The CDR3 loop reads CASWTANTGELFF. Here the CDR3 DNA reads TGTGCCAGCTGGACAGCGAACACCGGGGAGCTGTTTTTT.

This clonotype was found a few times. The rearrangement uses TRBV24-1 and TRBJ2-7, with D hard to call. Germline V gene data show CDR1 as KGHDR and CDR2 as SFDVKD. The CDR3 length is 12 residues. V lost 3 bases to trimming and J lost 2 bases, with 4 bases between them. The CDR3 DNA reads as TGTGCCACCAGTGATAGTGCCTACGAGCAGTACTTC. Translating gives CATSDSAYEQYF.

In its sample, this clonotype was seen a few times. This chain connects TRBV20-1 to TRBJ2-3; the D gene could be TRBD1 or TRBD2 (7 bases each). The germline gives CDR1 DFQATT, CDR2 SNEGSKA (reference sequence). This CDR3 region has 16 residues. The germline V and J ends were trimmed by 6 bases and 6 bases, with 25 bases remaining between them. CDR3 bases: TGCAGTGCCCTCAGGGGGGGGATTGGCCGGCCCGATACGCAGTATTTT. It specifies CSALRGGIGRPDTQYF.

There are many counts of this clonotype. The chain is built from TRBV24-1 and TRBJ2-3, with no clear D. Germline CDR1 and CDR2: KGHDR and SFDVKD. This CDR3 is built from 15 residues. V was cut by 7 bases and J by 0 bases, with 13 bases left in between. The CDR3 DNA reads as TGTGCCACCAGCCCACCCCTCCCCAGCACAGATACGCAGTATTTT. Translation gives CATSPPLPSTDTQYF.

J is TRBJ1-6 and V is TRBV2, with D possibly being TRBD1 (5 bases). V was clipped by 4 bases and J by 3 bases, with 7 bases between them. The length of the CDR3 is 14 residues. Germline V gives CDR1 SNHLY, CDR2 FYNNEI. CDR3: CASSVTGYNSPLHF. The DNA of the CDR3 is TGTGCCAGCAGTGTAACAGGCTATAATTCACCCCTCCACTTT.